These 12 T cell receptor beta chains originate from one sample sequenced in a study of T-cell memory formation after mild COVID-19. TCRdb passed the 5' RACE reads through MiXCR, listing each CDR3 protein once. The sample records about 180,000 distinct CDR3 sequences, around 15% being singletons. The specimen was PBMCs or a T cell subset sorted from them (not recorded which). These receptors were obtained from an adult woman who had mild COVID-19 (a few samples of this study predate the infection). Cell type and time point are not known.

V gene TRBV20-1 combines with J gene TRBJ1-6, with D perhaps matching TRBD1 (6 bases). The V end was cut by 3 bases, the J end by 7 bases, with 13 bases between. The CDR3 has 14 amino acids. Germline lookup yields CDR1 DFQATT and CDR2 SNEGSKA (reference sequence). The CDR3 coding sequence is TGCAGTGCTAGTTACAGGGTGGTAAATTCACCCCTCCACTTT. It is translated as CSASYRVVNSPLHF.

This clonotype has a handful of counts. This chain connects TRBV4-2 to TRBJ2-3; TRBD2 matches at 14 bases. The junction had 7 bases not matched to a gene; V was cut back by 0 bases and J by 8 bases. The CDR3 has 17 amino acids. Looked up from germline, CDR1 is LGHNA and CDR2 is YNFKEQ. CDR3 nucleotide sequence: TGTGCCAGCAGCCAAGATAAGGGACTAGCGGGAGTCTCTACGCAGTATTTT. Residues: CASSQDKGLAGVSTQYF.

In its sample, this clonotype was seen a few times. The V gene is TRBV29-1, the J gene TRBJ2-7; D not certain. CDR3 size: 12 residues. Germline V gene sequence: CDR1 SQVTM, CDR2 ANQGSEA. The germline V and J ends were trimmed by 4 bases and 6 bases, with 13 bases remaining between them. The CDR3 nucleotides are TGCAGCGTTGGAGACCTTGGGCTCGAGCAGTACTTC. Amino acid sequence: CSVGDLGLEQYF.

The chain is built from TRBV13 and TRBJ2-7; the D call may be TRBD1 or TRBD2 (5 bases each). Germline assignment: CDR1 PRHDT and CDR2 FYEKMQ (reference sequence). Between the trimmed V and J ends, which lost 2 bases and 6 bases, there was a span of 17 bases. This CDR3 comprises 15 residues. CDR3 sequence: CASSLNGAGISEQYF. The DNA of the CDR3 is TGTGCCAGCAGCTTAAACGGGGCCGGGATTTCCGAGCAGTACTTC.

This chain links TRBV6-1 with TRBJ2-1; unclear D gene. Germline V gene data show CDR1 as MNHNS and CDR2 as SASEGT. Trimming removed 5 bases at V and 8 bases at J, with 10 bases between. The CDR3 length is 12 residues. The CDR3 reads CASSLSVDEQFF. As DNA, the CDR3 is TGTGCCAGCAGTCTTAGTGTCGATGAGCAGTTCTTC.

This clonotype was picked up a small number of times. The rearrangement uses TRBV10-3 and TRBJ2-1; D perhaps matches TRBD1 (7 bases). Germline V gives CDR1 ENHRY, CDR2 SYGVKD. This CDR3 is 13 amino acids long. V lost 3 bases and J lost 5, with 8 bases in between. The DNA for the CDR3 is TGTGCCATCAGTGACAGGGGGGACAATGAGCAGTTCTTC. It specifies CAISDRGDNEQFF.

The chain joins TRBV6-1 to TRBJ1-2; possible D gene TRBD1, 5 bases. CDR1 and CDR2 (germline): MNHNS, SASEGT. Between the trimmed V and J ends, which lost 3 bases and 5 bases, there was a span of 7 bases. This CDR3 is 12 amino acids long. The CDR3 bases are TGTGCCAGCAGTGAGGGGGGATATGGCTACACCTTC. This encodes CASSEGGYGYTF.

This sequence joins TRBV6-1 and TRBJ1-2; TRBD1 might be the D (6 bases). This CDR3 region has 15 residues. V was cut by 7 bases and J by 2 bases, with 17 bases left in between. Germline-derived CDR1 and CDR2 are MNHNS and SASEGT. CDR3 in DNA: TGTGCCAGCACCCAGGACAGTGTGGGAAACTATGGCTACACCTTC. Protein: CASTQDSVGNYGYTF.

The table lists this clonotype with a few counts. V gene TRBV12-3 or TRBV12-4 combines with J gene TRBJ1-2; D ambiguous. The ends were cut back, 5 bases at V and 5 bases at J, with 12 bases in the middle. There are 13 residues in the CDR3. The CDR3 protein is CASSPRGPYGYTF. The CDR3 nucleotides read TGTGCCAGCAGTCCCCGGGGTCCGTATGGCTACACCTTC.

The V call is TRBV20-1, the J call TRBJ1-1; D remains unclear. Germline V CDR1 and CDR2: DFQATT, SNEGSKA (reference sequence). Trimming removed 7 bases from V and 1 base from J, with 7 bases in between. There are 11 residues in the CDR3. The DNA for the CDR3 is TGCAGTGGTCGGCCGAACACTGAAGCTTTCTTT. The encoded protein is CSGRPNTEAFF.

The V gene is TRBV4-1, the J gene TRBJ2-3; 9 bases align to TRBD2. V lost 3 bases, J lost 2 bases, and 3 bases stayed unmatched. CDR1 MGHRA and CDR2 YSYEKL come from the germline V gene. The CDR3 has 15 amino acids. The CDR3 reads CASSQRGGFTDTQYF. The CDR3 DNA follows: TGCGCCAGCAGCCAGCGGGGGGGCTTCACAGATACGCAGTATTTT.

This clonotype has a handful of counts. The chain has TRBV4-3 and TRBJ2-3; D not certain. Germline CDR1 LGHNA, CDR2 YSLEER. The CDR3 is made up of 17 amino acids. Trimming pared 0 bases from V and 6 bases from J, leaving 19 bases between. The chain's CDR3 is CASSQDAVSDLPDTQYF. The CDR3 DNA reads TGCGCCAGCAGCCAAGATGCCGTGTCCGACCTACCCGATACGCAGTATTTT.